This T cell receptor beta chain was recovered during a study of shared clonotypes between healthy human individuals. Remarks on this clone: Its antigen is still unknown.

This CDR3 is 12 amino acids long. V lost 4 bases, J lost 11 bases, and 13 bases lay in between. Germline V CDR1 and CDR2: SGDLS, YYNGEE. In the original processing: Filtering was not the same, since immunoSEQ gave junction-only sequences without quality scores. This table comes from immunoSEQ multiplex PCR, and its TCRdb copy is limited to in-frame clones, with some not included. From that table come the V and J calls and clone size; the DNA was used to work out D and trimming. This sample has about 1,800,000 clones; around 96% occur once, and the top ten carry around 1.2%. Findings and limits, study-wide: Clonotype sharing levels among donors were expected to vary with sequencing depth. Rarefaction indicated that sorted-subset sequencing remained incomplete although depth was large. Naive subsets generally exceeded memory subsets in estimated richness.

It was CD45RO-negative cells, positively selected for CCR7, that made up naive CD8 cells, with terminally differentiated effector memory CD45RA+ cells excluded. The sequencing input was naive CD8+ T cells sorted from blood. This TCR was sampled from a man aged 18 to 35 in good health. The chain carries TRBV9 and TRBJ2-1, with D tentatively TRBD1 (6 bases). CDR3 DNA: TGTGCCAGCAGCCCAGACCGGGACAAGCAGTTCTTC. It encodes CASSPDRDKQFF.